This T cell receptor (beta chain) was profiled in a study of T-cell memory formation after mild COVID-19 (dated by TCRdb to about 2021). Background on the whole study: Most TCR sequence clusters were specific to one of the two donors. Longitudinal TCRalpha and TCRbeta repertoire sequencing tracked T-cell clones expanding and contracting after mild COVID-19 in a couple of donors. The cohort was made up of two young adult volunteers, one female and one male, who were previously healthy. Points the paper makes about the study in general: Clones contracting from day 15 to 85 had balanced CD4/CD8 phenotypes, while a second wave expanding from day 15 to 37 was biased towards CD4+. Contracting CD4+ clones appeared mostly in the CM and EM memory subsets, whereas CD8+ clones were enriched in EMRA. The study included only two mild cases, and larger cohorts that include severe cases with pre-infection samples were judged to be necessary. SARS-CoV-2 specificity of the second-wave clones peaking on day 37 was not confirmed. Some responding clones were detected in pre-infection memory, which suggested that pre-existing cross-reactive memory T cells had joined the SARS-CoV-2 response.

This clonotype was counted a few times. It has no known antigen specificity. It has no much larger one-base neighbor in the sample; base qualities were not kept. Sequencing took place on an Illumina NovaSeq 6000. TCRalpha and TCRbeta cDNA libraries were built by 5'RACE with constant-segment primers, adding sample barcodes and unique molecular identifiers. Trizol reagent was used to extract RNA from every sample. Libraries were amplified in two PCR steps, with a second sample barcode and Illumina TruSeq adapters added in the second step. Libraries were sequenced on an Illumina NovaSeq with 2 x 150 bp paired-end reads. As for how the authors treated the data: Reads were demultiplexed and collapsed into UMI-guided consensus sequences with migec v1.2.7. Using mixcr v2.1.11, UMI consensuses were aligned to TRA and TRB V and J templates and then assembled into clonotypes. Clonotypes were classified as expanded or contracted when called significant by both edgeR and NoisET, with noise models trained on biological replicates. For edgeR calls, the thresholds were a false discovery rate-adjusted p below 0.01 and a log2 fold-change of 1. As an exploratory analysis of dynamics, max-normalized trajectories of the 1000 most abundant clonotypes were examined by PCA with hierarchical clustering. The CD4 or CD8 phenotype of responding clones was assigned using the separately sequenced CD4+ and CD8+ repertoires. In-frame beta chains were kept once TCRdb had trimmed the public reads at Q25 with fastp and called clones with MiXCR. Each record represents a unique CDR3 protein, reported with the most common genes and DNA among its rows. The V and J calls were determined by TCRdb, not by the authors. The sample table shows some 330,000 distinct CDR3 sequences, and roughly 20% are seen once. The ten largest account for 12% of the sample.

Ficoll-Paque density gradient centrifugation was used to isolate PBMCs. Trimming takes 5 bases from V and 8 bases from J, and the germline ends sit 13 bases apart. CDR1 KGHSH and CDR2 LQKENI are derived from the germline V gene. From its cysteine to its phenylalanine, the CDR3 spans 13 amino acids. The DNA shown is the 39-base CDR3, in frame from base 1. The chain links TRBV18 with TRBJ2-1; tentative D gene TRBD1, with 6 bases matching. The TCR sequence derives from an adult woman who had mild COVID-19 (a few samples of this study predate the infection). The sample titles of this study are shuffled in the database, so cell type and time point are left out; the donor was told from shared clones. Source material: PBMCs or a T cell subset sorted from them (not recorded which). The encoded CDR3 is CASSNGQRDEQFF. The nucleotide sequence is TGTGCCAGCTCAAACGGACAGAGGGATGAGCAGTTCTTC.